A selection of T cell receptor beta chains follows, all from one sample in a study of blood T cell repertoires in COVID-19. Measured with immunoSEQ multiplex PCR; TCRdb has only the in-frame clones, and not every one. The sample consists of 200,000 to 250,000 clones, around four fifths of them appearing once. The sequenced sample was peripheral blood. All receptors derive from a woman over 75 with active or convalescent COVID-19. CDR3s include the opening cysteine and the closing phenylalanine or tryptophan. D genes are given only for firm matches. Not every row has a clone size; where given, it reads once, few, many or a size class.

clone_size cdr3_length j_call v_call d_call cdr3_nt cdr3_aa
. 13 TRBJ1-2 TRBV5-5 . TGTGCCAGCAGCCCGCGGGGACTTCATGGCTACACCTTC CASSPRGLHGYTF
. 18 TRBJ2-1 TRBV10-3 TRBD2 TGTGCCACCCTGGGGAGACTAGCGGGAGAGGTGGGATACAATGAGCAGTTCTTC CATLGRLAGEVGYNEQFF
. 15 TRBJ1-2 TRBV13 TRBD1 TGTGCCAGCAGGAAAACGGGACAGAGGCTCTATGGCTACACCTTC CASRKTGQRLYGYTF
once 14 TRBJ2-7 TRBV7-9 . TGTGCCAGCAGCTTACCGGGAGTAGAATTCATACAGTACTTC CASSLPGVEFIQYF
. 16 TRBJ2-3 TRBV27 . TGTGCCAGCAGTTCCTTGGTGGGGGGTGGGACAGATACGCAGTATTTT CASSSLVGGGTDTQYF
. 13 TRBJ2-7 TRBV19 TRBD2 TGTGCCAGTAGTAGTTTAGGCGGGGGCGAGCAGTACTTC CASSSLGGGEQYF
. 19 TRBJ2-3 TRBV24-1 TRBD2 TGTGCCACCAGTGTCGGGGGTCTGGGGAGGGACCCTAGCACAGATACGCAGTATTTT CATSVGGLGRDPSTDTQYF
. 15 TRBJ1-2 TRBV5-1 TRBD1 TGCGCCAGCAGCTTAATAGGACAGGGGGCGCGGGGCTACACCTTC CASSLIGQGARGYTF
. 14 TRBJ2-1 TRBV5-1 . TGCGCCAGCAGCTTGGCGCTCGCGGCGAGTGAGCAGTTCTTC CASSLALAASEQFF
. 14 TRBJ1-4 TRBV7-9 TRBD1 TGTGCCAGCAGCCCAGGGGGCTTAGCTGAAAAACTGTTTTTT CASSPGGLAEKLFF